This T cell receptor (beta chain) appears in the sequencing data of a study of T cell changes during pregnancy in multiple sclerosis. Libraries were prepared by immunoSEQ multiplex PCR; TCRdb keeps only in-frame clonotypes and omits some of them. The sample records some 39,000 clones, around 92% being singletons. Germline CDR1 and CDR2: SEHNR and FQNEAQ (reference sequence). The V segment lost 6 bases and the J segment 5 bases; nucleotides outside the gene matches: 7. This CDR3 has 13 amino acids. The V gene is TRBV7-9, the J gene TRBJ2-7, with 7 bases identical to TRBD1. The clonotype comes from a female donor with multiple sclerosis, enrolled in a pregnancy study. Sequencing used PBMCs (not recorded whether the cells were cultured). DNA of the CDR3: TGTGCCAGCAGATACGACAGGGCCCACGAGCAGTACTTC. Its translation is CASRYDRAHEQYF. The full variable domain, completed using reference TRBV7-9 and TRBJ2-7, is DTGVSQNPRHKITKRGQNVTFRCDPISEHNRLYWYRQTLGQGPEFLTYFQNEAQLEKSRLLSDRFSAERPKGSFSTLEIQRTEQGDSAMYLCASRYDRAHEQYFGPGTRLTVT.